These 18 T cell receptor beta chains came from one sample sequenced in a study of blood T cells in healthy people across ages. Together with a sample-barcoded 5' primer, a J-beta primer mix was included in a second PCR lasting about 6 to 12 cycles. TCRdb passed the 5' RACE reads through MiXCR, listing each CDR3 protein once. The repertoire holds just under 550,000 distinct CDR3 sequences, with more than 20% as singletons. The sample was also linked to a second study, of T cells of mothers and their children.

The material sequenced was blood. Receptors were obtained from a boy aged 5 to 17 in good health.

The chain joins TRBV7-9 to TRBJ2-7, with a possible D match to TRBD2 (5 bases). V was shortened by 1 base and J by 12 bases, with 10 bases between the two germline ends. CDR1 and CDR2 from the germline V gene are SEHNR and FQNEAQ (reference sequence). The CDR3 length is 11 residues. CDR3 in amino acids: CASSLGPGLYF. The CDR3 DNA sequence: TGTGCCAGCAGCTTAGGGCCGGGATTGTACTTC.

This clonotype was seen repeatedly, ten times or more. One end of the junction does not line up with germline, which may come from a read error. V and J are TRBV4-3 and TRBJ2-7, with 11 bases aligning to TRBD1. The CDR3 spans 14 residues. CDR1 and CDR2 from the germline V gene are LGHNA and YSLEER. In DNA, the CDR3 is TGTGCCAGCAGCCCGGGACAGGGGGGATACGAGCAGTACTTC. It encodes CASSPGQGGYEQYF.

CDR3: CASRQRDRYNEQFF. The CDR3 coding sequence is TGTGCCAGCAGACAAAGGGACAGATACAATGAGCAGTTCTTC. The chain uses TRBV2 and TRBJ2-1; 7 bases align to TRBD1. The CDR3 has 14 amino acids. V lost 6 bases to trimming and J lost 4 bases; unmatched junction nucleotides: 6. From germline, CDR1 is SNHLY and CDR2 FYNNEI. The full variable domain, its missing parts supplied by reference TRBV2 and TRBJ2-1, is EPEVTQTPSHQVTQMGQEVILRCVPISNHLYFYWYRQILGQKVEFLVSFYNNEISEKSEIFDDQFSVERPDGSNFTLKIRSTKLEDSAMYFCASRQRDRYNEQFFGPGTRLTVL.

This chain joins TRBV3-1 and TRBJ1-6, with TRBD1 as a possible D gene (5 bases). Germline V gives CDR1 LGHDT, CDR2 YNNKEL (reference sequence). Trimming removed 1 base from V and 7 bases from J, with 20 bases in between. This CDR3 contains 18 residues. The CDR3 here is CASSQGLKRTGGNSPLHF. The CDR3 DNA is TGTGCCAGCAGCCAAGGGCTGAAACGAACAGGAGGGAATTCACCCCTCCACTTT.

This clonotype showed up many times. This chain joins TRBV6-2 or TRBV6-3 and TRBJ2-5; D unclear. The assigned J gene may be wrong: the sequence end matches TRBJ2-7 better. Germline V gene data show CDR1 as MNHEY and CDR2 as SVGEGT. This CDR3 contains 12 residues. CDR3 region: CASGINPYEQYF. In nucleotides, the CDR3 is TGTGCCAGCGGAATTAACCCCTACGAGCAGTACTTC.

This sequence joins TRBV5-5 and TRBJ1-3, with D tentatively TRBD1 (5 bases). This CDR3 has 15 residues. CDR1 is SGHKS, CDR2 YYEKEE, per germline (reference sequence). Trimming pared 0 bases from V and 2 bases from J, leaving 9 bases between. In DNA, the CDR3 is TGTGCCAGCAGCTTGGTCGCAGGGACTGGAAACACCATATATTTT. It is translated as CASSLVAGTGNTIYF.

This clonotype has at least ten counts. V and J are TRBV27 and TRBJ2-7, with D perhaps TRBD1 (6 bases). Deletions cut 5 bases from V and 4 bases from J, with 15 bases between. Germline loops: CDR1 MNHEY, CDR2 SMNVEV (reference sequence). This CDR3 has 14 amino acids. The CDR3 DNA sequence: TGTGCCAGCAGTCCCCGAACAGGGTCGTACGAGCAGTACTTC. It encodes CASSPRTGSYEQYF.

The CDR3 spells CASSLWGQSSYEQYF. CDR3 bases: TGTGCCAGCAGTTTATGGGGACAGAGCTCCTACGAGCAGTACTTC. V gene TRBV28 combines with J gene TRBJ2-7; TRBD1 aligns across 7 bases. Germline values: CDR1 MDHEN, CDR2 SYDVKM. V dropped 0 bases and J dropped 0; count of bases not matched to a gene: 2. The CDR3 runs 15 residues.

This clonotype is termed medium-sized. The rearrangement joins TRBV6-2 or TRBV6-3 to TRBJ2-2, with D perhaps TRBD1 (6 bases). This CDR3 region has 18 residues. Germline V gene lookup returns CDR1 MNHEY and CDR2 SVGEGT. Trimming left V 0 bases short and J 0 bases short, with 14 bases between. The CDR3 DNA reads as TGTGCCAGCAGTTACTCCCGCACTACAGGGCCGAACACCGGGGAGCTGTTTTTT. It is translated as CASSYSRTTGPNTGELFF.

The chain is built from TRBV11-2 and TRBJ2-2, with D possibly matching TRBD1 (5 bases). The CDR3 runs 17 residues. The germline gives CDR1 SGHAT, CDR2 FQNNGV. Trimming removed 0 bases at V and 5 bases at J, with 16 bases between. CDR3 amino acids: CASSLELRQYITGELFF. The CDR3 coding sequence is TGTGCCAGCAGCTTAGAACTCAGACAGTACATAACCGGGGAGCTGTTTTTT.

This clonotype was detected a few times. J is TRBJ2-1 and V is TRBV5-1, with D possibly matching TRBD2 (6 bases). Germline V CDR1 and CDR2: SGHRS, YFSETQ. The CDR3 is 16 residues long. V gave up 4 bases and J gave up 4 bases, with 18 bases separating them. The CDR3 loop is CASSPAERARYNEQFF. The CDR3 coding sequence is TGCGCCAGCAGCCCTGCTGAGCGGGCGAGATACAATGAGCAGTTCTTC.

There are a few counts of this clonotype. The gene calls are TRBV18 and TRBJ2-3, with D possibly matching TRBD1 (6 bases). Germline-derived CDR1 and CDR2 are KGHSH and LQKENI. The CDR3 runs 15 residues. Trimming took 7 bases from V and 1 from J, leaving 15 bases between them. The DNA of the CDR3 is TGTGCCAGCTACCCTTTGGCAGGGGGCACAGATACGCAGTATTTT. Protein sequence: CASYPLAGGTDTQYF.

This clonotype has just a few counts. The chain combines TRBV2 with TRBJ2-5; D possibly uses TRBD1 or TRBD2 (5 bases each). CDR1 is SNHLY and CDR2 is FYNNEI in the germline V gene. The CDR3 has 15 amino acids. Trimming stripped 5 bases from V and 3 bases from J, with 16 bases between. The DNA of the CDR3 is TGTGCCAGCAGTTCCGGGACCGACTCGAAAGAGACCCAGTACTTC. This sequence encodes CASSSGTDSKETQYF.

The chain uses TRBV5-1 and TRBJ2-4; 12 bases match TRBD1. V dropped 0 bases and J dropped 7; count of bases not matched to a gene: 5. Germline loops: CDR1 SGHRS, CDR2 YFSETQ. This CDR3 spans 16 amino acids. The CDR3 DNA sequence: TGCGCCAGCAGCTTGGCCCTGGGACAGGGGGCGAACATTCAGTACTTC. Residues: CASSLALGQGANIQYF.

The chain carries TRBV28 and TRBJ1-3; 7 nucleotides align to TRBD1. Germline values: CDR1 MDHEN, CDR2 SYDVKM. The CDR3 consists of 13 residues. J was trimmed by 4 bases and V by 8 bases; bases with no gene match: 5. CDR3 DNA: TGTGCCAGCGAGGGGGCAGAAGGAAACACCATATATTTT. It specifies CASEGAEGNTIYF.

V gene TRBV28 combines with J gene TRBJ2-1; the D call may be TRBD1 or TRBD2 (6 bases each). The CDR3 has 15 residues. The germline gives CDR1 MDHEN, CDR2 SYDVKM. V lost 7 bases and J lost 4, with 17 bases in between. The CDR3 sequence: CASNKGGAGYNEQFF. CDR3 coding DNA: TGTGCCAGCAATAAGGGGGGCGCTGGGTACAATGAGCAGTTCTTC.

The chain links TRBV7-9 to TRBJ2-2, with D uncertain. The CDR3 loop spans 16 amino acids. Germline lookup yields CDR1 SEHNR and CDR2 FQNEAQ (reference sequence). V was trimmed by 0 bases and J by 2 bases, leaving 10 bases between them. The CDR3, as DNA: TGTGCCAGCAGCTTAGCTTATAGTCCCAACACCGGGGAGCTGTTTTTT. This translates into CASSLAYSPNTGELFF.

This clonotype was detected a few times. The rearrangement uses TRBV27 and TRBJ2-7, with D perhaps matching TRBD1 or TRBD2 (6 bases each). The CDR3 runs to 15 residues. The V and J ends lost 6 bases and 2 bases respectively, with 17 bases between them. Germline values: CDR1 MNHEY, CDR2 SMNVEV (reference sequence). CDR3 protein: CASSGTGAGTYEQYF. The CDR3 coding sequence is TGTGCCAGCAGCGGGACGGGGGCAGGCACCTACGAGCAGTACTTC.